This entry lists 13 T cell receptor beta chains sequenced from one sample in a study of blood T cell repertoires in COVID-19. TCRdb keeps only in-frame clones here, not all; method: immunoSEQ multiplex PCR. The data hold roughly 150,000 clones, with around four fifths observed a single time. Sequencing input: peripheral blood. These receptors were collected from an elderly woman with acute or convalescent COVID-19.

The V call is TRBV5-1, the J call TRBJ1-3, with 7 bases matching TRBD1. The CDR3 runs to 16 residues. Trimming at V came to 0 bases and at J to 0 bases, leaving 3 bases not matched to a gene. From germline, CDR1 is SGHRS and CDR2 YFSETQ. CDR3 in DNA: TGCGCCAGCAGCTTGGGACAGGGCCTCTCTGGAAACACCATATATTTT. Amino acid sequence: CASSLGQGLSGNTIYF.

This clone was counted a few times. The V gene is TRBV27, the J gene TRBJ2-7, with TRBD2 identical over 8 bases. Germline trimming cut 3 bases from V and 6 bases from J; bases unmatched to any gene: 4. The CDR3 runs to 13 residues. Germline loops: CDR1 MNHEY, CDR2 SMNVEV (reference sequence). CDR3 nucleotide sequence: TGTGCCAGCAGTTTCCCCGGGGGGGCCGAGCAGTACTTC. Its protein product is CASSFPGGAEQYF.

The CDR3 DNA follows: TGTGCCAGCAGTTTCTTAGTAGTAGATACGCAGTATTTT. Translated: CASSFLVVDTQYF. The chain employs TRBV12-3 or TRBV12-4 and TRBJ2-3; D remains ambiguous. V dropped 3 bases and J dropped 5 bases, with 9 bases sitting between them. The CDR3 spans 13 residues.

The V call is TRBV2, the J call TRBJ1-6, with D possibly being TRBD1 (5 bases). Germline CDR1 is SNHLY and CDR2 is FYNNEI. This CDR3 has 14 amino acids. V lost 4 bases and J 9 bases, leaving 13 bases between the germline ends. CDR3 bases: TGTGCCAGCAGTGTGGGGGGTCCTGGTTCACCCCTCCACTTT. This translates into CASSVGGPGSPLHF.

The genes are TRBV9 and TRBJ2-2, with 7 bases matching TRBD1. The junction had 9 bases not matched to a gene; V was cut back by 6 bases and J by 7 bases. CDR1 and CDR2 from the germline V gene are SGDLS and YYNGEE. CDR3 length: 14 amino acids. The CDR3 loop reads CASKNRQGSGELFF. CDR3 DNA: TGTGCCAGCAAGAACCGACAGGGCAGCGGGGAGCTGTTTTTT. Looking up the rest from reference TRBV9 and TRBJ2-2 gives the full variable domain: DSGVTQTPKHLITATGQRVTLRCSPRSGDLSVYWYQQSLDQGLQFLIQYYNGEERAKGNILERFSAQQFPDLHSELNLSSLELGDSALYFCASKNRQGSGELFFGEGSRLTVL.

This chain connects TRBV18 to TRBJ1-6; D may be TRBD1 (5 bases). Germline V CDR1 and CDR2: KGHSH, LQKENI. Trimming removed 5 bases from V and 6 bases from J, with 11 bases in between. This CDR3 has 14 residues. CDR3 DNA: TGTGCCAGCTCAGCGGGGCAGGTTAATTCACCCCTCCACTTT. Encoded protein: CASSAGQVNSPLHF.

The J gene is TRBJ1-2, the V gene TRBV28; 9 nucleotides align to TRBD1. The V gene end was trimmed by 5 bases and the J gene end by 8 bases; junction bases not matched to a gene: 15. This CDR3 comprises 16 residues. Germline V gene data show CDR1 as MDHEN and CDR2 as SYDVKM. In DNA, the CDR3 is TGTGCCAGCAGTCCCCCCCCGGGACAGGGTGTGGGAGGCTACACCTTC. This translates into CASSPPPGQGVGGYTF.

The V call is TRBV7-8, the J call TRBJ1-5, with D tentatively TRBD1 (5 bases). Per the germline V gene, CDR1 is SGHVS and CDR2 is FQNEAQ. This CDR3 is 15 amino acids long. Trimming stripped 0 bases from V and 2 bases from J, with 8 bases between. CDR3 sequence reads: CASSLARVGNQPQHF. In nucleotides, the CDR3 is TGTGCCAGCAGCTTAGCCAGGGTCGGCAATCAGCCCCAGCATTTT.

The V gene is TRBV19, the J gene TRBJ1-2; D gene uncertain. Germline assignment: CDR1 LNHDA and CDR2 SQIVND (reference sequence). The CDR3 runs 13 residues. Trimming removed 5 bases from V and 4 bases from J, with 11 bases in between. CDR3 nucleotides: TGTGCCAGTAGTCGCCAGGCTGGCTATGGCTACACCTTC. Its translation: CASSRQAGYGYTF. Together with reference TRBV19 and TRBJ1-2, the CDR3 gives the full variable domain: DGGITQSPKYLFRKEGQNVTLSCEQNLNHDAMYWYRQDPGQGLRLIYYSQIVNDFQKGDIAEGYSVSREKKESFPLTVTSAQKNPTAFYLCASSRQAGYGYTFGSGTRLTVV.

The chain has TRBV7-2 and TRBJ1-4; 7 nucleotides agree with TRBD1. V trimming: 7 bases; J trimming: 3 bases; junction bases outside the gene matches: 5. Germline V CDR1 and CDR2: SGHTA, FQGNSA. This CDR3 has 14 residues. The CDR3 sequence is CASTEGQPNEKLFF. CDR3 nucleotides: TGTGCCAGCACCGAGGGACAGCCTAATGAAAAACTGTTTTTT.

V usage is TRBV29-1 and J usage is TRBJ2-1, with D perhaps TRBD2 (7 bases). This CDR3 comprises 15 residues. Trimming took 4 bases from V and 0 from J, leaving 13 bases between them. Germline loops: CDR1 SQVTM, CDR2 ANQGSEA. CDR3 region: CSVGRGGSSYNEQFF. As DNA, the CDR3 is TGCAGCGTTGGTAGGGGGGGGAGCTCCTACAATGAGCAGTTCTTC.

This clone occurred a few times. The chain has TRBV12-3 or TRBV12-4 and TRBJ2-7; 10 bases align to TRBD2. CDR3 length: 13 amino acids. V was pared by 3 bases and J by 6 bases, with 2 bases of the junction left unmatched. This CDR3 reads CASSFLAGVEQYF. CDR3 DNA: TGTGCCAGCAGTTTTCTAGCGGGAGTCGAGCAGTACTTC.

This chain connects TRBV19 to TRBJ1-3, with 7 bases lining up with TRBD1. The CDR3 has 15 residues. From germline, CDR1 is LNHDA and CDR2 SQIVND (reference sequence). The J segment lost 0 bases and the V segment lost 5 bases, leaving 4 bases of the junction unmatched. CDR3 residues: CASSPGQTSGNTIYF. CDR3 nucleotide sequence: TGTGCCAGTAGTCCGGGACAGACCTCTGGAAACACCATATATTTT.